This T cell receptor (beta chain) was profiled in a study of blood T cell repertoires in COVID-19. As for the study in general: Both acute and convalescent COVID-19 samples were obtained from the United States, Italy and Spain. The cDNA or gDNA used as material had been derived from T cells, B-cell-depleted T cells, or PBMCs.

The CDR3 is 16 residues long. Trimming removed 1 base at V and 0 bases at J, with 10 bases between. The germline CDR1 and CDR2 sequences are LNHDA and SQIVND (reference sequence). Per the original data handling: Estimation of nucleated cell counts relied on the amplification of reference gene primers. Assay: immunoSEQ multiplex PCR; the TCRdb copy retains only in-frame clones and omits some. The V and J calls and clone size are taken from that table; D and trimming were inferred from the DNA. The data show roughly 300,000 clones, under 90% seen once. In its sample, this clone was seen a few times. The source of this sequence is a woman aged 45 to 65 who had recovered from COVID-19. The sample taken for sequencing was peripheral blood. The chain combines TRBV19 with TRBJ1-3, with D uncertain. CDR3 amino acids: CASSIGGGNSGNTIYF. The CDR3 DNA follows: TGTGCCAGTAGTATAGGAGGAGGAAACTCTGGAAACACCATATATTTT.